Listed below are T cell receptor beta chains from one sample, sequenced in a study of T cell responses to AZD1222 COVID-19 vaccine. Some clones are missing from TCRdb's copy, which holds only in-frame ones; the method was immunoSEQ multiplex PCR. The data contain 200,000 or so clones, around 87% of them singletons. This sample comprised peripheral blood, obtained on day 0 of MenACWY control vaccination. Receptors were obtained from an adult in good health. Both conserved end residues are part of each CDR3. D genes are given only for firm matches. Clone size is not always given. Where it is, it says once, few, many or a class for expanded clones.

>.|TRBJ1-2|TRBV7-2|.
CASSLESSLNYTF
TGTGCCAGCAGCTTAGAGTCTAGCCTGAATTACACCTTC
>TRBD1|TRBJ1-2|TRBV25-1|.
CASSAFSGTGVSGYGYTF
TGTGCCAGCAGTGCCTTCTCCGGGACAGGGGTTTCGGGCTATGGCTACACCTTC
>TRBD1|TRBJ2-7|TRBV10-3|once
CAITGQGDYEQYF
TGTGCCATCACGGGACAGGGTGACTACGAGCAGTACTTC
>.|TRBJ1-2|TRBV6-5|.
CASSYSTTGRLDGYTF
TGTGCCAGCAGTTACTCGACCACAGGGAGGTTGGATGGCTACACCTTC
>.|TRBJ2-3|TRBV12-3/TRBV12-4|.
CASSVGGRDTQYF
TGTGCCAGCAGTGTGGGGGGTAGGGATACGCAGTATTTT
>.|TRBJ1-5|TRBV6-5|once
CAASGEGGNQPQHF
TGTGCCGCCTCAGGGGAAGGGGGCAATCAGCCCCAGCATTTT
>.|TRBJ1-1|TRBV28|.
CASSLEKGEAFF
TGTGCCAGCAGTTTGGAGAAGGGTGAAGCTTTCTTT
>TRBD2|TRBJ2-1|TRBV7-3|.
CASSSGLAGEQFF
TGTGCCAGCAGCTCCGGACTAGCGGGTGAGCAGTTCTTC
>.|TRBJ1-6|TRBV28|.
CASRPGRWNSPLHF
TGTGCCAGCAGGCCGGGACGCTGGAATTCACCCCTCCACTTT
>.|TRBJ1-2|TRBV30|.
CAWSLRSSYGYTF
TGTGCCTGGAGTCTCCGAAGTTCCTATGGCTACACCTTC
>TRBD1|TRBJ1-4|TRBV7-9|.
CASSHTSDRVGEKLFF
TGTGCCAGCAGCCACACATCGGACAGGGTAGGAGAAAAACTGTTTTTT
>.|TRBJ1-2|TRBV19|.
CASSVLTANYGYTF
TGTGCCAGTAGTGTCTTGACAGCTAACTATGGCTACACCTTC
>.|TRBJ1-1|TRBV19|once
CASSEQRGAVGAFF
TGTGCCAGTAGCGAACAGCGTGGTGCGGTAGGAGCTTTCTTT
>TRBD2|TRBJ2-7|TRBV19|.
CASSISGVGYEQYF
TGTGCCAGTAGTATAAGCGGGGTGGGCTACGAGCAGTACTTC
>.|TRBJ2-3|TRBV24-1|.
CATRGETDTQYF
TGTGCCACCAGGGGGGAGACAGATACGCAGTATTTT
>TRBD2|TRBJ2-7|TRBV3-1/TRBV3-2|.
CASSLSGTSGTHEQYF
TGTGCCAGCAGTCTCTCGGGGACTAGCGGGACCCACGAGCAGTACTTC
>TRBD2|TRBJ2-7|TRBV28|.
CASRGAGPSEQYF
TGTGCCAGCAGAGGAGCGGGGCCCTCCGAGCAGTACTTC
>TRBD1|TRBJ2-7|TRBV10-3|.
CATRQGQHEQYF
TGTGCCACCCGACAGGGGCAGCACGAGCAGTACTTC
>.|TRBJ2-2|TRBV11-2|.
CASSRTANTGELFF
TGTGCCAGCAGCCGGACGGCGAACACCGGGGAGCTGTTTTTT
>TRBD2|TRBJ2-1|TRBV29-1|.
CSVRTSGEYNEQFF
TGCAGCGTTCGCACTAGCGGGGAGTACAATGAGCAGTTCTTC
>.|TRBJ1-6|TRBV11-2|.
CASSLVNNYYNSPLHF
TGTGCCAGCAGCTTAGTAAACAACTACTATAATTCACCCCTCCACTTT
>TRBD2|TRBJ2-2|TRBV5-1|.
CASQREGPNTGELFF
TGCGCCAGCCAGCGGGAGGGCCCGAACACCGGGGAGCTGTTTTTT
>.|TRBJ1-6|TRBV5-4|.
CASSLYGRDSPLHF
TGTGCCAGCAGCTTGTATGGCAGGGATTCACCCCTCCACTTT
>TRBD2|TRBJ2-1|TRBV13|.
CASSSSLAGALYNEQFF
TGTGCCAGCAGCTCGAGCCTAGCGGGAGCTCTGTACAATGAGCAGTTCTTC
>.|TRBJ2-2|TRBV7-2|.
CASSARVNGELFF
TGTGCCAGCAGCGCCAGGGTGAACGGGGAGCTGTTTTTT
>.|TRBJ1-1|TRBV6-5|once
CASSYATGFLNTEAFF
TGTGCCAGCAGTTACGCTACAGGGTTCTTGAACACTGAAGCTTTCTTT
>TRBD2|TRBJ2-1|TRBV30|.
CAWSAKGLADNEQFF
TGTGCCTGGAGTGCCAAGGGACTAGCGGACAATGAGCAGTTCTTC
>TRBD1|TRBJ1-5|TRBV6-6|.
CASRVRTGHNQPQHF
TGTGCCAGCCGGGTCCGGACAGGGCATAATCAGCCCCAGCATTTT
>.|TRBJ2-7|TRBV9|.
CASSPQGSYEQYF
TGTGCCAGCAGCCCCCAGGGGTCCTACGAGCAGTACTTC
>TRBD1|TRBJ2-7|TRBV18|.
CASSPGTARDEQYF
TGTGCCAGCTCACCGGGGACAGCCCGCGACGAGCAGTACTTC
>TRBD1|TRBJ1-6|TRBV7-9|.
CASSLGQGGDSPLHF
TGTGCCAGCAGCTTAGGACAGGGCGGAGATTCACCCCTCCACTTT
>.|TRBJ2-7|TRBV2|.
CASGGPNEQYF
TGTGCCAGCGGCGGCCCAAACGAGCAGTACTTC
>.|TRBJ2-3|TRBV6-5|.
CASSYGSSTDTQYF
TGTGCCAGCAGTTACGGCTCTAGCACAGATACGCAGTATTTT
>TRBD2|TRBJ2-1|TRBV6-5|.
CASSFGGAVYNEQFF
TGTGCCAGCAGTTTCGGGGGGGCCGTCTACAATGAGCAGTTCTTC
>.|TRBJ1-1|TRBV6-5|.
CASSTGASLREAFF
TGTGCCAGCAGTACCGGGGCCAGTCTAAGGGAAGCTTTCTTT
>.|TRBJ1-2|TRBV5-1|.
CASSVDPDYGYTF
TGCGCCAGCAGCGTAGACCCGGATTATGGCTACACCTTC
>.|TRBJ2-1|TRBV6-5|.
CASSYQPGKRDEQFF
TGTGCCAGCAGTTACCAACCGGGGAAAAGGGATGAGCAGTTCTTC
>.|TRBJ2-5|TRBV28|.
CASSFRGQTQYF
TGTGCCAGCAGTTTTAGGGGCCAGACCCAGTACTTC
>.|TRBJ2-1|TRBV19|.
CASSAYLSSYNEQFF
TGTGCCAGTAGTGCCTACTTGAGCTCCTACAATGAGCAGTTCTTC
>.|TRBJ1-3|TRBV9|.
CASSVQGAGNTIYF
TGTGCCAGCAGCGTACAGGGTGCTGGAAACACCATATATTTT
>.|TRBJ2-7|TRBV28|.
CASSFPRDTLNYEQYF
TGTGCCAGCAGTTTCCCCCGGGACACCCTTAACTACGAGCAGTACTTC
>.|TRBJ1-5|TRBV27|.
CASSLDRNQPQHF
TGTGCCAGCAGTTTGGACCGCAATCAGCCCCAGCATTTT
>TRBD1|TRBJ1-5|TRBV18|.
CASSPDRGSNQPQHF
TGTGCCAGCTCACCAGACAGGGGGTCAAATCAGCCCCAGCATTTT
>TRBD2|TRBJ2-2|TRBV7-9|.
CASSIPSGWNTGELFF
TGTGCCAGCAGCATCCCTAGCGGGTGGAACACCGGGGAGCTGTTTTTT
>.|TRBJ1-6|TRBV7-3|.
CASSLSYNSPLHF
TGTGCCAGCAGCCTCTCCTATAATTCACCCCTCCACTTT
>.|TRBJ1-5|TRBV7-3|.
CASSSRVGQPQHF
TGTGCCAGCAGCTCCAGGGTTGGTCAGCCCCAGCATTTT
>.|TRBJ1-4|TRBV13|.
CASSLDRGSNEKLFF
TGTGCCAGCAGCTTAGATCGGGGTTCTAATGAAAAACTGTTTTTT
>.|TRBJ1-5|TRBV6-2/TRBV6-3|.
CASSYEGLGDQPQHF
TGTGCCAGCAGTTACGAAGGTCTAGGGGATCAGCCCCAGCATTTT
>.|TRBJ2-3|TRBV18|.
CASSPLVRNTDTQYF
TGTGCCAGCTCACCTTTGGTGAGGAACACAGATACGCAGTATTTT
>.|TRBJ2-7|TRBV4-3|.
CASSQDRGGLEEQYF
TGCGCCAGCAGCCAAGATCGTGGGGGGCTGGAAGAGCAGTACTTC
>TRBD2|TRBJ2-1|TRBV9|.
CASSVVSGGPHEQFF
TGTGCCAGCAGCGTAGTCTCGGGGGGGCCTCATGAGCAGTTCTTC
>.|TRBJ2-1|TRBV3-1/TRBV3-2|once
CASSQGLVRQGEQFF
TGTGCCAGCAGCCAAGGACTCGTTCGGCAAGGTGAGCAGTTCTTC
>TRBD2|TRBJ2-7|TRBV28|.
CASSLEGLAGGRYEQYF
TGTGCCAGCAGTTTAGAGGGACTAGCGGGAGGGAGGTACGAGCAGTACTTC
>TRBD1|TRBJ2-7|TRBV5-8|.
CASSVSGFGTDHYEQYF
TGTGCCAGCAGCGTCTCGGGGTTTGGGACAGATCATTACGAGCAGTACTTC
>.|TRBJ2-5|TRBV5-1|.
CASSSSIQGETQYF
TGCGCCAGCAGCTCTTCGATCCAGGGGGAGACCCAGTACTTC